This T cell receptor (beta chain) stems from a study of shared clonotypes between healthy human individuals. Study background: The study used three CD4 naive, three CD4 memory, two CD8 naive and one CD8 memory plate per donor.

Splitting the CD4+ cells yielded a CD45RA+ naive subset and a CD45RA-negative memory subset. This CDR3 contains 14 residues. V shed 8 bases and J 1 base; nucleotides not matched to a gene: 3. Germline V gene sequence: CDR1 MNHNS, CDR2 SASEGT. Each replicate PCR on the sorted subsets used 200 ng DNA (roughly 30,000 T cell genomes). The data were produced by immunoSEQ multiplex PCR, yet TCRdb's version contains in-frame clones alone and is incomplete. The sample lists roughly 1,500,000 clones; 95% to 99% were seen once. The specimen sequenced was naive CD4+ T cells sorted from blood. Regarding subset: CD45RA+ positively selected. This TCR came from a man under 40 in good health. The rearrangement uses TRBV6-1 and TRBJ2-5, with 11 bases lining up with TRBD2. CDR3: CASGGLAGQETQYF. CDR3 bases: TGTGCCAGCGGCGGACTAGCGGGCCAAGAGACCCAGTACTTC.